In its sample, the clone carrying this T cell receptor (beta chain) was seen a few times. What it recognizes is unknown. Included in the TCR beta cDNA libraries were unique molecular identifiers. Around 500,000 cDNA molecules were obtained from around 1 to 10 million T cells. TCRdb ran MiXCR on the PCR reads and lists one entry per CDR3 protein. The sample gives roughly 570,000 distinct CDR3 sequences, 30% to 40% of which show up once; 5% to 6% is in the top ten. In germline, CDR1 is MNHEY, CDR2 SMNVEV (reference sequence). Trimming left V 5 bases short and J 10 bases short, with 20 bases between. The CDR3 runs 15 residues. The record originates from a study of post-analysis software for immune sequencing data. General study findings and limits: With TRBV5-6, TRBV5-1 and TRBV20-1 included, 4 to 6 TRBV segments were more frequent in patients than in controls. F measure clustering grouped samples strongly by preparation batch. Compared against controls, patients with multiple sclerosis displayed significantly lower normalized Chao1 diversity.

Material for sequencing was blood. The chain has TRBV27 and TRBJ1-4; no firm D call. This clonotype originated in a girl aged 2-17 years with multiple sclerosis. CDR3 residues: CASSPRRAGIVKLFF. CDR3 nucleotide sequence: TGTGCCAGCAGTCCTCGGCGGGCGGGGATAGTAAAACTGTTTTTT.